A single sample is the source of the 19 T cell receptor beta chains below, sequenced in a study of T cell changes during pregnancy in multiple sclerosis. Using immunoSEQ multiplex PCR, the repertoire was profiled, and TCRdb retains in-frame clones only, with some absent. The repertoire includes fewer than 140,000 clones, 80% to 95% of them detected once, and approximately 1.6% sits in the top ten. The source material was peripheral blood, sampled after pregnancy. All receptors come from a female donor with multiple sclerosis, enrolled in a pregnancy study.

The chain is built from TRBV27 and TRBJ1-5, with a tentative D call TRBD1 (6 bases). The CDR3 has 15 amino acids. Trimming shortened V by 0 bases and J by 3 bases, and 9 bases separated the two germline ends. Germline V gene data show CDR1 as MNHEY and CDR2 as SMNVEV (reference sequence). The chain's CDR3 is CASSLSQGNNQPQHF. The CDR3 DNA is TGTGCCAGCAGTTTATCTCAGGGGAACAATCAGCCCCAGCATTTT.

DNA of the CDR3: TGTGCCAGCAGCGGGGGACAGGGGAACACTGAAGCTTTCTTT. Its protein is CASSGGQGNTEAFF. The rearrangement links TRBV9 to TRBJ1-1; 9 bases fit TRBD1. The CDR3 sequence is 14 residues long. Germline CDR1 and CDR2: SGDLS and YYNGEE. V was clipped by 3 bases and J by 1 base; unmatched bases: 1.

The chain combines TRBV5-1 with TRBJ2-3, with D unresolved. The CDR3 totals 13 residues. Germline CDR1 SGHRS, CDR2 YFSETQ. Trimming left V 4 bases short and J 3 bases short, with 9 bases between. CDR3 residues: CASSPRFTDTQYF. The DNA of the CDR3 is TGCGCCAGCAGCCCCAGATTTACAGATACGCAGTATTTT.

For the CDR3, the DNA is TGTGCCACCAGCAACCCGGAGAGCTCCTACGAGCAGTACTTC. The encoded protein is CATSNPESSYEQYF. V usage is TRBV15 and J usage is TRBJ2-7; D unresolved. The CDR3 is 14 residues long. CDR1 is LNHNV and CDR2 is YYDKDF in the germline V gene (reference sequence). The V and J ends lost 4 bases and 0 bases respectively, with 10 bases between them.

The V and J genes are TRBV6-6 and TRBJ1-2; the match to TRBD1 covers 9 bases. The V gene's germline CDR1 is MNHNY and CDR2 SVGAGI (reference sequence). The CDR3 is 13 residues long. The J segment lost 4 bases and the V segment lost 5 bases, leaving 2 bases of the junction unmatched. Here the CDR3 DNA reads TGTGCCAGCAGTGGACAGGGGACCTATGGCTACACCTTC. Translated: CASSGQGTYGYTF.

For the CDR3, the DNA is TGTGCCAGCAGCTTAGTCGGCAATGAGCAGTTCTTC. Amino acids: CASSLVGNEQFF. The chain joins TRBV7-6 to TRBJ2-1, with D uncertain. The CDR3 runs to 12 residues. Trimming took 1 base from V and 6 from J, leaving 4 bases between them. Germline CDR1 is SGHVS and CDR2 is FNYEAQ. The whole variable domain, filled in from reference TRBV7-6 and TRBJ2-1, reads GAGVSQSPRYKVTKRGQDVALRCDPISGHVSLYWYRQALGQGPEFLTYFNYEAQQDKSGLPNDRFSAERPEGSISTLTIQRTEQRDSAMYRCASSLVGNEQFFGPGTRLTVL.

The gene calls are TRBV6-6 and TRBJ2-1; 9 bases are shared with TRBD1. CDR1 and CDR2 (germline): MNHNY, SVGAGI (reference sequence). The V segment lost 2 bases and the J segment 3 bases; nucleotides outside the gene matches: 5. The CDR3 has 16 amino acids. The CDR3: CASSYGGQGYYNEQFF. The CDR3 bases are TGTGCCAGCAGTTACGGGGGACAGGGATACTACAATGAGCAGTTCTTC.

This rearrangement joins TRBV5-1 to TRBJ2-3; TRBD2 agrees at 12 bases. Germline trimming cut 0 bases from V and 0 bases from J; bases unmatched to any gene: 5. Germline-derived CDR1 and CDR2 are SGHRS and YFSETQ. This CDR3 region has 18 residues. The chain's CDR3 is CASSLVLAGGSSTDTQYF. In nucleotides, the CDR3 is TGCGCCAGCAGCTTGGTACTAGCGGGAGGATCAAGCACAGATACGCAGTATTTT.

The CDR3 DNA reads as TGTGCCAGCAGCTTCGGGTCTTACAGGCACAGATTCTCTGGAAACACCATATATTTT. Its protein product is CASSFGSYRHRFSGNTIYF. This chain uses TRBV7-9 with TRBJ1-3; D might be TRBD1 (5 bases). The germline V gene encodes CDR1 SEHNR and CDR2 FQNEAQ (reference sequence). The CDR3 loop spans 19 amino acids. V lost 3 bases, J lost 0 bases, and 21 bases lay in between.

CDR3 protein: CASSVLPAYEQYF. The CDR3 DNA follows: TGTGCCAGCAGTGTCCTCCCAGCCTACGAGCAGTACTTC. The chain is built from TRBV6-1 and TRBJ2-7; no clear D gene. The CDR3 consists of 13 residues. V lost 4 bases, J lost 2 bases, and 9 bases lay in between. Germline V CDR1 and CDR2: MNHNS, SASEGT.

The chain couples TRBV6-5 to TRBJ1-1; no firm D call. CDR3 size: 13 residues. V was trimmed by 0 bases and J by 3 bases, leaving 5 bases between them. Germline CDR1 reads MNHEY; CDR2 reads SVGAGI. The CDR3 loop reads CASSYSGYTEAFF. CDR3 nucleotide sequence: TGTGCCAGCAGTTACTCCGGGTACACTGAAGCTTTCTTT.

In the case of this clone: The sample carries other DNA sequences with the same CDR3. The chain carries TRBV5-1 and TRBJ1-2, with 9 bases identical to TRBD1. Losses at the gene ends were 3 bases for V and 2 bases for J; bases not matched to a gene: 2. Germline-derived CDR1 and CDR2 are SGHRS and YFSETQ. The CDR3 runs 14 residues. This CDR3 is CASSSGTGNYGYTF. DNA for the CDR3: TGCGCCAGCAGCTCTGGGACAGGGAACTATGGCTACACCTTC. Full variable domain (outside the CDR3, taken from reference TRBV5-1 and TRBJ1-2): KAGVTQTPRYLIKTRGQQVTLSCSPISGHRSVSWYQQTPGQGLQFLFEYFSETQRNKGNFPGRFSGRQFSNSRSEMNVSTLELGDSALYLCASSSGTGNYGYTFGSGTRLTVV.

The chain links TRBV30 to TRBJ1-3, with D possibly TRBD1 on 6 matching bases. Germline CDR1 and CDR2: GTSNPN and SVGIG (reference sequence). Trimming left V 0 bases short and J 13 bases short, with 16 bases between. This CDR3 has 13 residues. CDR3 sequence reads: CAWSVNRAFGIYF. The CDR3 DNA is TGTGCCTGGAGTGTAAACAGGGCTTTCGGGATATATTTT.

Worth noting for this clone: Other DNA sequences from this sample encode an identical CDR3 as well. The chain is built from TRBV29-1 and TRBJ2-2; possible D gene TRBD2, 5 bases. Germline V gives CDR1 SQVTM, CDR2 ANQGSEA. This CDR3 is built from 13 residues. With 3 bases removed from V and 5 bases from J, the gap between germline ends came to 10 bases. CDR3 amino acids: CSVDIRGTGELFF. CDR3 bases: TGCAGCGTTGACATCCGGGGTACCGGGGAGCTGTTTTTT.

This clone was recorded a few times. The chain joins TRBV5-1 to TRBJ1-1, with D possibly TRBD1 on 6 matching bases. The CDR3 is 14 residues long. Germline lookup yields CDR1 SGHRS and CDR2 YFSETQ. The V end lost 0 bases, the J end lost 5 bases, and 11 bases lay between the germline ends. CDR3: CASSLEGGGTEAFF. The CDR3 coding sequence is TGCGCCAGCAGCTTGGAAGGGGGAGGGACTGAAGCTTTCTTT.

V usage is TRBV27 and J usage is TRBJ2-5, with 7 bases matching TRBD1. The CDR3 spans 17 residues. Germline V gene sequence: CDR1 MNHEY, CDR2 SMNVEV (reference sequence). With 4 bases clipped from V and 5 bases from J, the junction kept 16 bases outside the gene matches. CDR3 sequence: CASSYARGLPTTETQYF. The CDR3, as DNA: TGTGCCAGCAGTTACGCTAGGGGGCTACCAACCACGGAGACCCAGTACTTC.

This rearrangement joins TRBV5-4 to TRBJ1-2; D uncertain. Germline V gives CDR1 SGHNT, CDR2 YYREEE (reference sequence). The CDR3 contains 14 residues. Deletions cut 2 bases from V and 1 base from J, with 9 bases between. The CDR3, as DNA: TGTGCCAGCAGCTTCCCGGGAGGTAACTATGGCTACACCTTC. It yields the protein CASSFPGGNYGYTF.

The chain is built from TRBV9 and TRBJ2-3; the match to TRBD2 covers 10 bases. This CDR3 comprises 14 residues. Germline CDR1 is SGDLS and CDR2 is YYNGEE. V shed 2 bases, J shed 10 bases, and the junction held 7 bases outside the gene matches. CDR3 region: CASSVGTSAIAQYF. The CDR3 DNA sequence: TGTGCCAGCAGCGTGGGGACTAGCGCAATCGCGCAGTATTTT.

The J gene is TRBJ1-1, the V gene TRBV5-1, with unresolved D. V shed 1 base and J shed 0 bases, with 7 bases lying between them. The germline V gene has CDR1 SGHRS and CDR2 YFSETQ. The CDR3 has 14 residues. The CDR3 DNA reads TGCGCCAGCAGCTTGCAGGAATTGAACACTGAAGCTTTCTTT. Its protein product is CASSLQELNTEAFF. Together with reference TRBV5-1 and TRBJ1-1, the CDR3 gives the full variable domain: KAGVTQTPRYLIKTRGQQVTLSCSPISGHRSVSWYQQTPGQGLQFLFEYFSETQRNKGNFPGRFSGRQFSNSRSEMNVSTLELGDSALYLCASSLQELNTEAFFGQGTRLTVV.